This T cell receptor beta chain was recovered during a study of Graves' ophthalmopathy and Graves' hyperthyroidism. In its sample, this clonotype was seen a few times. Transcripts of RNA were the source for amplifying TCR beta CDR3 regions. The first round was an RT-PCR with HTBI primers, and the second round was a multiplex PCR. TCRdb passed the multiplex PCR reads through MiXCR, listing each CDR3 protein once. This table has hundreds of thousands of distinct CDR3 sequences, 35% to 50% appearing once. The V gene's germline CDR1 is SGHAT and CDR2 FQNNGV. Between the trimmed V and J ends, which lost 6 bases and 0 bases, there was a span of 12 bases. This CDR3 region has 14 residues. Sampling approximately 11 ml of fresh peripheral blood provided the PBMCs.

The TCR comes from an adult man with Graves' ophthalmopathy. The chain has TRBV11-2 and TRBJ2-7; D possibly corresponds to TRBD2 (5 bases). Sequencing was carried out using peripheral blood. CDR3 residues: CASRSDSSSYEQYF. DNA for the CDR3: TGTGCCAGCAGGTCGGACTCTAGCTCCTACGAGCAGTACTTC.